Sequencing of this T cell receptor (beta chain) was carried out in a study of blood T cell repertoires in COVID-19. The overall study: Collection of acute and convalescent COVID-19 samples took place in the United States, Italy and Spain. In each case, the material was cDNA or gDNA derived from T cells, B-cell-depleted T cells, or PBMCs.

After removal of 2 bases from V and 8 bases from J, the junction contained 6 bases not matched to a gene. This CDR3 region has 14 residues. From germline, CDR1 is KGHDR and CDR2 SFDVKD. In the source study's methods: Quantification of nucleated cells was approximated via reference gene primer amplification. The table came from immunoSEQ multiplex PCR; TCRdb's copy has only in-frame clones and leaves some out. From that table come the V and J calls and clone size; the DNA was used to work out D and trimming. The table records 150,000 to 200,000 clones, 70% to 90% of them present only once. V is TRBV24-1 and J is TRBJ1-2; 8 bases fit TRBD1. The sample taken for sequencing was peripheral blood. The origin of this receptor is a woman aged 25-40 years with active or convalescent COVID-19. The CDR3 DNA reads TGTGCCACCAGTGATTCCCAGGGGGCGCGGGGCTACACCTTC. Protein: CATSDSQGARGYTF.